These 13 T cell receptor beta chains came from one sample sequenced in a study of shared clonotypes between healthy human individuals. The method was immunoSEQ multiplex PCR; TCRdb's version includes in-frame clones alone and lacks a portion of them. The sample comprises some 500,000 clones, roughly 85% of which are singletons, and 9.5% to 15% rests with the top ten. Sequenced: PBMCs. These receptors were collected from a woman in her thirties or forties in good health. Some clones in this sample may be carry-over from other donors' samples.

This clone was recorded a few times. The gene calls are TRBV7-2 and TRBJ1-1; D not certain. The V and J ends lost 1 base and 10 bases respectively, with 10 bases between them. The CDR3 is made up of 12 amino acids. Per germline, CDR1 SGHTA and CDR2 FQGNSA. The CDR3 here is CASSLVGRGAFF. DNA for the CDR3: TGTGCCAGCAGCTTAGTGGGCCGGGGAGCTTTCTTT.

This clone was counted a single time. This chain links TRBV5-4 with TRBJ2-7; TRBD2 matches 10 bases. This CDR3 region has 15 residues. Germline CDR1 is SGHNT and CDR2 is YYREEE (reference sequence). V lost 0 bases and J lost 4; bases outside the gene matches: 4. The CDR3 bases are TGTGCCAGCAGCTTGGTTGGGGGACTAGCGTACGAGCAGTACTTC. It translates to CASSLVGGLAYEQYF.

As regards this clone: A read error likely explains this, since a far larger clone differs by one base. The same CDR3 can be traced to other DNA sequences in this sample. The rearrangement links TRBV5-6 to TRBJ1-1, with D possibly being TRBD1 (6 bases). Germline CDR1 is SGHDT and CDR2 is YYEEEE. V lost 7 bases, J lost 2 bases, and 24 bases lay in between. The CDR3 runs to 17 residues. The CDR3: CASHYMTGLLDNTEAFF. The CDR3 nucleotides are TGTGCCAGCCACTACATGACAGGTTTACTTGATAACACTGAAGCTTTCTTT. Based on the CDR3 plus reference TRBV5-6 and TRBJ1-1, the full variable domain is DAGVTQSPTHLIKTRGQQVTLRCSPKSGHDTVSWYQQALGQGPQFIFQYYEEEERQRGNFPDRFSGHQFPNYSSELNVNALLLGDSALYLCASHYMTGLLDNTEAFFGQGTRLTVV.

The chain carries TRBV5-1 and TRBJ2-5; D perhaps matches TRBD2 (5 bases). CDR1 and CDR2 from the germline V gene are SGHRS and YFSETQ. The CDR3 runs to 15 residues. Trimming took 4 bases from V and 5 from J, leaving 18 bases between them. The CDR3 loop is CASSPGLHEEETQYF. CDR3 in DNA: TGCGCCAGCAGCCCCGGACTGCACGAGGAGGAGACCCAGTACTTC.

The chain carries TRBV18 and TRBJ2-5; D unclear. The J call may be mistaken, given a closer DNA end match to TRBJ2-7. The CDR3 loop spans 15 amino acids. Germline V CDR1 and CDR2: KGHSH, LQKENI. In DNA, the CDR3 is TGTGCCAGCTCAGCCGAACGGGCCGGGTCCTACGAGCAGTACTTC. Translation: CASSAERAGSYEQYF.

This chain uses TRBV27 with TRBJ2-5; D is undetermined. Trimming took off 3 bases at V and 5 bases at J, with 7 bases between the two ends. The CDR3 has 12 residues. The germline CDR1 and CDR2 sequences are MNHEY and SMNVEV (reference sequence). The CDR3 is CASSFPGETQYF. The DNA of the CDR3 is TGTGCCAGCAGTTTCCCCGGGGAGACCCAGTACTTC.

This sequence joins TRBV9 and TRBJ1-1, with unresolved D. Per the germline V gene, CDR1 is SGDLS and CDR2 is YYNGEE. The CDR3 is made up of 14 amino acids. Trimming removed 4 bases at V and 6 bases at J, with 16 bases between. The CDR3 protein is CASSPVFGLAEAFF. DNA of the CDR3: TGTGCCAGCAGCCCCGTCTTCGGCCTGGCTGAAGCTTTCTTT.

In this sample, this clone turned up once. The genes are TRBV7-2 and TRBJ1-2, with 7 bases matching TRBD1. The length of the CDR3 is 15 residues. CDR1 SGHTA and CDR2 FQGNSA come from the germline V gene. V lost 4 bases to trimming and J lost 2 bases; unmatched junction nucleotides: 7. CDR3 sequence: CASSWTGPGNYGYTF. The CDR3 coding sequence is TGTGCCAGCAGCTGGACAGGCCCCGGGAACTATGGCTACACCTTC.

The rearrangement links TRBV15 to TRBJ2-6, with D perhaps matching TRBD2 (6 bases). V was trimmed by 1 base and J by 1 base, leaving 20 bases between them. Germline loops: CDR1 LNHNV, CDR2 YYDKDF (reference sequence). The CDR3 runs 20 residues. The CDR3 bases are TGTGCCACCAGCAGAGGTGCGGGACCGGAAGTTTTATCTGGGGCCAACGTCCTGACTTTC. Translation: CATSRGAGPEVLSGANVLTF.

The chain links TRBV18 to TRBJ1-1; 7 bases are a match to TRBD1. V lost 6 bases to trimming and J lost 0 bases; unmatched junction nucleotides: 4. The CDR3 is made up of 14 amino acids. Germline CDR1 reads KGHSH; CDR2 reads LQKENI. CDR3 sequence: CASSWDRLNTEAFF. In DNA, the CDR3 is TGTGCCAGCTCCTGGGACAGACTGAACACTGAAGCTTTCTTT.

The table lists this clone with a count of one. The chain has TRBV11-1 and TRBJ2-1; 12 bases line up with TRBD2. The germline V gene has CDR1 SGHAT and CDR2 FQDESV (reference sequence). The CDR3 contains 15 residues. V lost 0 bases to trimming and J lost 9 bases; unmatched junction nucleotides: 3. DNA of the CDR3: TGTGCCAGCAGCTTAGCGGCTAGCGGGAGGGGTGAGCAGTTCTTC. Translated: CASSLAASGRGEQFF.

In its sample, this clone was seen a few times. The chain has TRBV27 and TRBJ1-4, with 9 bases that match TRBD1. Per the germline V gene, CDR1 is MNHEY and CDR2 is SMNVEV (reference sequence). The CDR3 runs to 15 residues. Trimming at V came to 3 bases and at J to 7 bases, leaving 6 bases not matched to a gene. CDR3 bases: TGTGCCAGCAGTTTTGCCGGGACAGGGAGTGAAAAACTGTTTTTT. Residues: CASSFAGTGSEKLFF.

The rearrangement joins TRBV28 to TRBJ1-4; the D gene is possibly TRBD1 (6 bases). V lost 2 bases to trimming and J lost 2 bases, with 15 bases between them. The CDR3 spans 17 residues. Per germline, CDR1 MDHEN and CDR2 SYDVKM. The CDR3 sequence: CASSLGGAGWTNEKLFF. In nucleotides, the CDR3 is TGTGCCAGCAGTTTAGGGGGGGCGGGTTGGACTAATGAAAAACTGTTTTTT.